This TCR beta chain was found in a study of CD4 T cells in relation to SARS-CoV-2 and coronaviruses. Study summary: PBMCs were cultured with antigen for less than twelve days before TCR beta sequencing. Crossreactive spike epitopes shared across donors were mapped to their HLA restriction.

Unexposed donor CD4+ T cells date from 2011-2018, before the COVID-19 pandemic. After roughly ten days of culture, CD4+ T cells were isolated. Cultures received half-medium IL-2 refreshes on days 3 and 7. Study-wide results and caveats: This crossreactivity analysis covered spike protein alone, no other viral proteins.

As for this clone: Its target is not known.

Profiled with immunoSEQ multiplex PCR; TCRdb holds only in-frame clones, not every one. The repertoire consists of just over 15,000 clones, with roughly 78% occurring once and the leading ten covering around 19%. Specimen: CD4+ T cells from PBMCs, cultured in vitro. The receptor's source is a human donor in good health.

The CDR3 here is CASSQDHTDSQQYF. CDR3 nucleotide sequence: TGTGCCAGCAGCCAAGATCACACGGACAGCCAGCAGTACTTC. V usage is TRBV3-1 (or the pseudogene TRBV3-2) and J usage is TRBJ2-7; perhaps TRBD1 as D (6 bases). CDR3 length: 14 residues. Germline V lookup: CDR1 LGHDT, CDR2 YNNKEL (reference sequence). V lost 0 bases and J lost 8, with 14 bases in between.